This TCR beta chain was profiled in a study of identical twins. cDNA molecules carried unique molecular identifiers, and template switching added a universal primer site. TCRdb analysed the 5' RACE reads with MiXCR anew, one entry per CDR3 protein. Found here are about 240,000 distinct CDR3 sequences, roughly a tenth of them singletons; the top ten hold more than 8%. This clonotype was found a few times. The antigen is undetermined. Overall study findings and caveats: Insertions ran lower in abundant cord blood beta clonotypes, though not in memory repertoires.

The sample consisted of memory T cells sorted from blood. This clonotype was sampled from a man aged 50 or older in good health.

The CDR3 is CASSPHQTPLHF. The DNA of the CDR3 is TGTGCCAGCAGTCCTCATCAAACACCCCTCCACTTT. The rearrangement uses TRBV12-3 or TRBV12-4 and TRBJ1-6, with no clear D. The CDR3 sequence is 12 residues long. Trimming removed 5 bases from V and 11 bases from J, with 10 bases in between.